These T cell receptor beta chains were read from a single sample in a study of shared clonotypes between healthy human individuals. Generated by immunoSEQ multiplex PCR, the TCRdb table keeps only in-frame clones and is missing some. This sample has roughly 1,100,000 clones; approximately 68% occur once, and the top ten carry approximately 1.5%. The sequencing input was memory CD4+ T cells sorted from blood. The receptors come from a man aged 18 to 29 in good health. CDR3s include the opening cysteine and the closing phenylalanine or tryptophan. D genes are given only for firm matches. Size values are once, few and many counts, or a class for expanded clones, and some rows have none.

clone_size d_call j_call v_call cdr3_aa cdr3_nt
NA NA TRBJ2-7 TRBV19 CASSKISSEQYF TGTGCCAGTAGTAAGATCAGTTCCGAGCAGTACTTC
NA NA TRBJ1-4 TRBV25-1 CASSEPGVGNEKLFF TGTGCCAGCAGTGAGCCGGGGGTAGGAAATGAAAAACTGTTTTTT
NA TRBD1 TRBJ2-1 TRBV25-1 CASISADRGKNEQFF TGTGCCAGCATCTCGGCGGACAGGGGTAAGAATGAGCAGTTCTTC
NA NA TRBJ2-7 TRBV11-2 CASSLTSRQGMDEQYF TGTGCCAGCAGCTTAACCTCTCGGCAGGGGATGGACGAGCAGTACTTC
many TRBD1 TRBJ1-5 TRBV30 CASDRGGSQPQHF TGTGCATCAGATAGAGGGGGCTCTCAGCCCCAGCATTTT
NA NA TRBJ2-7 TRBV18 CASSPTQAYEQYF TGTGCCAGCTCACCAACGCAAGCCTACGAGCAGTACTTC
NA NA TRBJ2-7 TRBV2 CASILQTEQYF TGTGCCAGCATCCTACAAACGGAGCAGTACTTC
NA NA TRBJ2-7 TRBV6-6 CASSPSSRSYEQYF TGTGCCAGCAGTCCCTCAAGTCGCTCCTACGAGCAGTACTTC
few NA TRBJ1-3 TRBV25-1 CASSEQGNTIYF TGTGCCAGCAGTGAACAAGGAAACACCATATATTTT
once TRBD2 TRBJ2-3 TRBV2 CASSDGVWGGDTQYF TGTGCCAGCAGTGACGGGGTGTGGGGGGGAGATACGCAGTATTTT
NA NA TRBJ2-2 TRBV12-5 CASGLPDEPRTGELFF TGTGCTAGTGGTTTACCGGATGAACCGAGAACCGGGGAGCTGTTTTTT